This T cell receptor (beta chain) was identified in a study of CD4 and CD8 cells across lung adenocarcinoma regions. Trimming cost V 3 bases and J 6 bases, with 13 bases left between them. This CDR3 comprises 14 residues. CDR1 MGHRA and CDR2 YSYEKL come from the germline V gene. Localized lung adenocarcinoma, a non-small cell lung cancer, affected the donors. TCRdb fed the PCR reads into MiXCR, producing one record per CDR3 protein. The sample lists over 15,000 distinct CDR3 sequences; roughly half were seen once. The chain links TRBV4-1 to TRBJ2-3; D is unresolved. Sequencing used CD8+ T cells from the center of a lung tumor. The clonotype was recovered from a female donor with lung adenocarcinoma. The CD4 and CD8 labels of this study may be unreliable. The CDR3 DNA reads TGCGCCAGCAGCCAGGACCACGTGCCGGATACGCAGTATTTT. Protein product: CASSQDHVPDTQYF.